The 25 T cell receptor beta chains below were found in one sample sequenced in a study of response to subunit inactivated influenza vaccine. Each CDR3 protein is one row after TCRdb ran MiXCR on the RT-PCR reads. The sample includes fewer than 700,000 distinct CDR3 sequences, 10% to 15% seen only once; the top ten take around 13%. The input for sequencing was PBMCs from blood, taken 40 to 50 days after vaccination. The receptor source for this set is a man aged 50-59 years who received an inactivated influenza vaccine.

The chain recombines TRBV5-6 with TRBJ1-5, with a weak D call TRBD1 (5 bases). Trimming cost V 4 bases and J 7 bases, with 12 bases left between them. Germline lookup yields CDR1 SGHDT and CDR2 YYEEEE. The CDR3 consists of 13 residues. CDR3 loop: CASSRGTEQPQHF. The CDR3 region has the DNA TGTGCCAGCAGCCGAGGGACCGAACAGCCCCAGCATTTT.

This chain links TRBV19 with TRBJ1-5; perhaps TRBD1 as D (5 bases). V was trimmed by 7 bases and J by 0 bases, leaving 16 bases between them. The CDR3 extends over 16 amino acids. The germline V gene encodes CDR1 LNHDA and CDR2 SQIVND (reference sequence). DNA for the CDR3: TGTGCCAGTACCTCTGGTGAGGGGAATAGCAATCAGCCCCAGCATTTT. This codes for CASTSGEGNSNQPQHF.

This clonotype turned up a few times. In DNA, the CDR3 is TGTGCCAGCAGTTTCAAGGGGGAATATAATTCACCCCTCCACTTT. Its protein product is CASSFKGEYNSPLHF. This chain joins TRBV12-3 or TRBV12-4 and TRBJ1-6, with a possible D match to TRBD1 (6 bases). V was pared by 3 bases and J by 4 bases, with 10 bases between. The CDR3 sequence is 15 residues long.

This clonotype was detected a few times. The chain recombines TRBV6-2 or TRBV6-3 with TRBJ2-5, with D perhaps TRBD1 or TRBD2 (5 bases each). The germline CDR1 and CDR2 sequences are MNHEY and SVGEGT. The CDR3 is 16 residues long. V was clipped by 7 bases and J by 4 bases, with 22 bases between them. The CDR3 is CASTPRTDVRGETQYF. The CDR3 DNA reads as TGTGCCAGCACCCCTCGGACGGACGTGAGGGGAGAGACCCAGTACTTC.

V and J are TRBV12-3 or TRBV12-4 and TRBJ2-3, with D perhaps matching TRBD1 or TRBD2 (5 bases each). The CDR3 consists of 14 residues. V was cut by 5 bases and J by 2 bases, with 11 bases left in between. The CDR3: CASSPWDLTDTQYF. The CDR3, as DNA: TGTGCCAGCAGTCCGTGGGACCTCACAGATACGCAGTATTTT.

The chain has TRBV5-1 and TRBJ2-1, with D possibly being TRBD1 (5 bases). This CDR3 region has 13 residues. With 4 bases removed from V and 4 bases from J, the gap between germline ends came to 9 bases. Germline CDR1 is SGHRS and CDR2 is YFSETQ. The CDR3 here is CASSRQIYNEQFF. The CDR3 DNA is TGCGCCAGCAGCCGACAGATATACAATGAGCAGTTCTTC. Drawing the rest from reference TRBV5-1 and TRBJ2-1, the complete variable domain is KAGVTQTPRYLIKTRGQQVTLSCSPISGHRSVSWYQQTPGQGLQFLFEYFSETQRNKGNFPGRFSGRQFSNSRSEMNVSTLELGDSALYLCASSRQIYNEQFFGPGTRLTVL.

The genes are TRBV14 and TRBJ1-1; 8 bases map to TRBD1. V dropped 3 bases and J dropped 5; count of bases not matched to a gene: 8. The CDR3 has 15 amino acids. CDR1 is SGHDN and CDR2 is FVKESK in the germline V gene. DNA of the CDR3: TGTGCCAGCAGCCAGCCTCAGGGGGCGTGGACTGAAGCTTTCTTT. Amino acid sequence: CASSQPQGAWTEAFF.

This clonotype was observed a handful of times. V usage is TRBV7-2 and J usage is TRBJ2-2, with D perhaps matching TRBD1 (6 bases). The length of the CDR3 is 15 residues. Between the trimmed V and J ends, which lost 1 base and 6 bases, there was a span of 12 bases. Per the germline V gene, CDR1 is SGHTA and CDR2 is FQGNSA. The DNA of the CDR3 is TGTGCCAGCAGCTTAGTAGCACAGGGCGCCGGGGAGCTGTTTTTT. It codes for CASSLVAQGAGELFF.

This chain uses TRBV5-1 with TRBJ2-1; D tentatively fits TRBD1 or TRBD2 (6 bases each). Between the trimmed V and J ends, which lost 7 bases and 4 bases, there was a span of 15 bases. The CDR3 length is 14 residues. Germline V lookup: CDR1 SGHRS, CDR2 YFSETQ. For the CDR3, the DNA is TGCGCCAGCCGCTCGGGGGCGGGTTACAATGAGCAGTTCTTC. Encoded protein: CASRSGAGYNEQFF.

This clonotype was recorded a few times. V gene TRBV5-5 combines with J gene TRBJ2-1; no clear D gene. V gave up 4 bases and J gave up 10 bases, with 21 bases separating them. The CDR3 has 15 residues. CDR1 is SGHKS and CDR2 is YYEKEE in the germline V gene (reference sequence). The CDR3 DNA reads as TGTGCCAGCAGCCCGATCCCCTTGACTCCCGCCGAGCAGTTCTTC. This gives the protein CASSPIPLTPAEQFF.

This sequence joins TRBV6-5 and TRBJ2-7; the D gene is possibly TRBD1 (6 bases). The CDR3 runs to 12 residues. Trimming took 5 bases from V and 6 from J, leaving 11 bases between them. Germline-derived CDR1 and CDR2 are MNHEY and SVGAGI. Written as DNA, the CDR3 is TGTGCCAGCAGTCGAACAGGGTCCGAGCAGTACTTC. Encoded protein: CASSRTGSEQYF.

This clonotype was seen a handful of times. The J gene is TRBJ1-2, the V gene TRBV6-5; 10 bases agree with TRBD1. The CDR3 has 14 residues. Germline CDR1 MNHEY, CDR2 SVGAGI. V lost 4 bases to trimming and J lost 6 bases; unmatched junction nucleotides: 5. This chain's CDR3 is CASSWDRGTNGYTF. The CDR3 bases are TGTGCCAGCAGTTGGGACAGGGGAACTAATGGCTACACCTTC.

At least ten counts were recorded for this clonotype. The gene calls are TRBV11-2 and TRBJ2-1; tentatively, D is TRBD1 (5 bases). The ends were cut back, 5 bases at V and 3 bases at J, with 14 bases in the middle. Germline V CDR1 and CDR2: SGHAT, FQNNGV. This CDR3 has 15 amino acids. CDR3 DNA: TGTGCCAGCAGCCCTCAATTGGACATCTACAATGAGCAGTTCTTC. This gives the protein CASSPQLDIYNEQFF.

The chain has TRBV20-1 and TRBJ1-1; D is perhaps TRBD1 (5 bases). This CDR3 comprises 11 residues. From germline, CDR1 is DFQATT and CDR2 SNEGSKA (reference sequence). The V and J ends lost 5 bases and 11 bases respectively, with 15 bases between them. CDR3 nucleotides: TGCAGTGCTGCCCCGGGGGGTGGTGCTTTCTTT. It translates to CSAAPGGGAFF.

A remark on this clonotype: This is likely a read error, given that the CDR3 carries no conserved phenylalanine or tryptophan at its end. The rearrangement joins TRBV7-2 to TRBJ2-3, with D uncertain. This CDR3 region has 14 residues. CDR1 is SGHTA, CDR2 FQGNSA, per germline. V dropped 4 bases and J dropped 2 bases, with 10 bases sitting between them. Here the CDR3 reads CASSSYRATDTQYL. DNA for the CDR3: TGTGCCAGCAGCTCCTATCGAGCCACAGATACGCAGTATTTG.

This clonotype was seen a few times. The rearrangement joins TRBV4-3 to TRBJ2-5; the D gene is possibly TRBD1 (5 bases). Deletions cut 0 bases from V and 3 bases from J, with 14 bases between. Germline V gene data show CDR1 as LGHNA and CDR2 as YSLEER. The CDR3 loop spans 16 amino acids. The CDR3 nucleotides read TGCGCCAGCAGCCAAGAAGGATGGGGCTTTGAAGAGACCCAGTACTTC. Translation: CASSQEGWGFEETQYF.

Here the CDR3 reads CASTGWGGERSPLHF. CDR3 coding DNA: TGTGCCAGCACCGGATGGGGGGGGGAAAGATCACCCCTCCACTTT. The chain carries TRBV12-3 or TRBV12-4 and TRBJ1-6, with TRBD1 as a possible D gene (5 bases). The ends were cut back, 7 bases at V and 10 bases at J, with 20 bases in the middle. The CDR3 has 15 residues.

The rearrangement uses TRBV7-3 and TRBJ1-1; 10 bases are a match to TRBD1. With 4 bases clipped from V and 4 bases from J, the junction kept 6 bases outside the gene matches. Germline CDR1 and CDR2: SGHTA and FQGTGA. This CDR3 is 15 amino acids long. The CDR3 region has the DNA TGTGCCAGCAGCTCCCAGACAGGGGGCGGCACTGAAGCTTTCTTT. Translated, it gives CASSSQTGGGTEAFF.

This clonotype occurred a few times. The chain combines TRBV20-1 with TRBJ2-7, with 12 bases identical to TRBD2. Trimming at V came to 0 bases and at J to 2 bases, leaving 2 bases not matched to a gene. The CDR3 is 15 amino acids. Germline V CDR1 and CDR2: DFQATT, SNEGSKA (reference sequence). Written as DNA, the CDR3 is TGCAGTGCTAGAGATCGACTAGCGGGAGCCTACGAGCAGTACTTC. Amino acids: CSARDRLAGAYEQYF.

This clonotype was detected a few times. The rearrangement uses TRBV6-2 or TRBV6-3 and TRBJ2-7; 7 nucleotides match TRBD1. The germline V gene has CDR1 MNHEY and CDR2 SVGEGT. The V segment lost 2 bases and the J segment 2 bases; nucleotides outside the gene matches: 3. The CDR3 extends over 14 amino acids. CDR3 residues: CASSYNRGPYEQYF. The DNA for the CDR3 is TGTGCCAGCAGTTACAACAGGGGACCCTACGAGCAGTACTTC.

The chain couples TRBV7-9 to TRBJ2-5; TRBD1 matches at 8 bases. The ends lost 5 bases at V and 5 bases at J; junction bases unmatched: 7. The germline V gene encodes CDR1 SEHNR and CDR2 FQNEAQ (reference sequence). The length of the CDR3 is 14 residues. CDR3 in amino acids: CASSADRGSETQYF. The CDR3 DNA is TGTGCCAGCAGCGCCGACAGGGGATCGGAGACCCAGTACTTC. The complete variable domain, with remaining parts taken from reference TRBV7-9 and TRBJ2-5, reads DTGVSQNPRHKITKRGQNVTFRCDPISEHNRLYWYRQTLGQGPEFLTYFQNEAQLEKSRLLSDRFSAERPKGSFSTLEIQRTEQGDSAMYLCASSADRGSETQYFGPGTRLLVL.

This sequence joins TRBV7-2 and TRBJ2-2; 8 bases line up with TRBD1. Germline values: CDR1 SGHTA, CDR2 FQGNSA. The ends lost 0 bases at V and 6 bases at J; junction bases unmatched: 18. The CDR3 sequence is 20 residues long. The CDR3 DNA sequence: TGTGCCAGCAGCTTAGCCGAGACAGGGGCTTTTGGAGCGCGGGCCGGGGAGCTGTTTTTT. Its translation is CASSLAETGAFGARAGELFF.

The sample holds many counts of this clonotype. The rearrangement joins TRBV20-1 to TRBJ2-4; D unresolved. The CDR3 consists of 15 residues. V was clipped by 8 bases and J by 0 bases, with 17 bases between them. The germline V gene has CDR1 DFQATT and CDR2 SNEGSKA (reference sequence). The CDR3 is CSPLSSTLAKNIQYF. The CDR3 nucleotides read TGCAGTCCGTTGAGTTCCACTCTAGCCAAAAACATTCAGTACTTC.

Points on this clonotype: A much larger clone is a single base away; this may be a read error. J is TRBJ1-4 and V is TRBV25-1, with D hard to call. The germline V gene has CDR1 MGHDK and CDR2 SYGVNS. This CDR3 is 15 amino acids long. This CDR3 reads CASSDRGATNEKPFF. Here the CDR3 DNA reads TGTGCCAGCAGTGATCGAGGTGCAACTAATGAAAAACCGTTTTTT.

This clonotype was counted between two and nine times. The genes are TRBV10-3 and TRBJ1-5; TRBD1 matches 9 bases. Germline V CDR1 and CDR2: ENHRY, SYGVKD. Unmatched junction bases numbered 4, after V lost 3 bases and J lost 7 bases. CDR3 length: 14 amino acids. The CDR3 reads CAISEGQGRQPQHF. Written as DNA, the CDR3 is TGTGCCATCAGTGAAGGACAGGGGCGGCAGCCCCAGCATTTT.